The 15 T cell receptor beta chains listed next were all sequenced from one sample in a study of blood T cell repertoires in COVID-19. TCRdb keeps only in-frame clones here, not all; method: immunoSEQ multiplex PCR. The sample comprises 400,000 to 550,000 clones, 70% to 90% of which are singletons, and about 2.1% rests with the top ten. The sample was PBMCs or T cells enriched from blood (not recorded which). The receptors derive from a woman between 18 and 29 years old with acute COVID-19.

J is TRBJ1-2 and V is TRBV28, with D possibly matching TRBD1 (5 bases). Germline lookup yields CDR1 MDHEN and CDR2 SYDVKM. V lost 1 base and J 3 bases, leaving 9 bases between the germline ends. CDR3 length equals 14 residues. CDR3 bases: TGTGCCAGCAGTTTATTAAGGGGTGACTATGGCTACACCTTC. Encoded protein: CASSLLRGDYGYTF.

On this clone itself: One end of the junction fails to match germline, which may point to a read error. The rearrangement links TRBV9 to TRBJ1-6, with 7 bases matching TRBD1. The germline V gene encodes CDR1 SGDLS and CDR2 YYNGEE. The CDR3 loop spans 12 amino acids. This CDR3 reads CASSVKTGILSF. CDR3 nucleotide sequence: TGTGCCAGCAGCGTTAAGACAGGGATCCTCTCATTT. Full variable domain (rest looked up from reference TRBV9 and TRBJ1-6): DSGVTQTPKHLITATGQRVTLRCSPRSGDLSVYWYQQSLDQGLQFLIQYYNGEERAKGNILERFSAQQFPDLHSELNLSSLELGDSALYFCASSVKTGILSFGNGTRLTVT.

The chain is built from TRBV5-4 and TRBJ2-2; TRBD1 matches at 7 bases. J gave up 0 bases and V 4 bases, and 9 bases lay outside the gene matches. The CDR3 totals 17 residues. The V gene's germline CDR1 is SGHNT and CDR2 YYREEE (reference sequence). DNA of the CDR3: TGTGCCAGCAGCCTAAACAGGGGAAAGGCGAACACCGGGGAGCTGTTTTTT. It encodes CASSLNRGKANTGELFF.

The rearrangement joins TRBV10-2 to TRBJ2-7, with TRBD1 identical over 8 bases. The V and J ends lost 2 bases and 4 bases, in that order; junction bases with no gene match: 7. CDR3 length equals 15 residues. Germline V gene data show CDR1 as WSHSY and CDR2 as SAAADI. DNA for the CDR3: TGCGCCAGCAGTGAGATATGGCAGGGGGCTTACGAGCAGTACTTC. Translated: CASSEIWQGAYEQYF.

The chain combines TRBV10-1 with TRBJ2-5; the D is unclear. This CDR3 is 13 amino acids long. The ends were cut back, 9 bases at V and 5 bases at J, with 16 bases in the middle. Germline CDR1 is WNHNN and CDR2 is SYGVQD (reference sequence). This CDR3 reads CASASSAGETQYF. The CDR3 bases are TGCGCCAGTGCTAGTAGTGCTGGCGAGACCCAGTACTTC.

The CDR3 DNA is TGTGCCAGCAGCTTGGGGCGGGCCGCATTTGAGCAGTTCTTC. This sequence encodes CASSLGRAAFEQFF. The rearrangement joins TRBV5-6 to TRBJ2-1; a possible D gene is TRBD2 (5 bases). Germline values: CDR1 SGHDT, CDR2 YYEEEE. Trimming pared 0 bases from V and 9 bases from J, leaving 13 bases between. The CDR3 totals 14 residues.

The genes are TRBV12-3 or TRBV12-4 and TRBJ1-2; a weak D match, TRBD1 (5 bases). This CDR3 is built from 13 residues. V gave up 3 bases and J gave up 2 bases, with 7 bases separating them. CDR3 sequence: CASSLPGNYGYTF. Here the CDR3 DNA reads TGTGCCAGCAGTTTGCCAGGGAACTATGGCTACACCTTC.

This clone has just a few counts. CDR3 sequence reads: CSASFTRYSYEQYF. In nucleotides, the CDR3 is TGCAGTGCTAGTTTTACCAGGTACTCCTACGAGCAGTACTTC. This sequence joins TRBV20-1 and TRBJ2-7; D unresolved. Germline assignment: CDR1 DFQATT and CDR2 SNEGSKA (reference sequence). The V end was cut by 3 bases, the J end by 0 bases, with 12 bases between. CDR3 length equals 14 residues.

CDR3 in DNA: TGTGCCAGCAGTTCCCGGGGTGGCTACACCTTC. Translated: CASSSRGGYTF. The chain links TRBV12-3 or TRBV12-4 to TRBJ1-2; no reliable D call. V gave up 4 bases and J gave up 7 bases, with 7 bases separating them. There are 11 residues in the CDR3.

The chain is built from TRBV5-5 and TRBJ1-1; no firm D call. The germline V gene has CDR1 SGHKS and CDR2 YYEKEE (reference sequence). V was shortened by 4 bases and J by 4 bases, with 17 bases between the two germline ends. This CDR3 comprises 15 residues. The CDR3 DNA sequence: TGTGCCAGCAGCATGTCCTATCGGGAGTCCACTGAAGCTTTCTTT. Translated: CASSMSYRESTEAFF. The full variable domain, its missing parts supplied by reference TRBV5-5 and TRBJ1-1, is DAGVTQSPTHLIKTRGQQVTLRCSPISGHKSVSWYQQVLGQGPQFIFQYYEKEERGRGNFPDRFSARQFPNYSSELNVNALLLGDSALYLCASSMSYRESTEAFFGQGTRLTVV.

This clone was recorded only once. The chain is built from TRBV7-2 and TRBJ2-1; D is uncertain. Germline values: CDR1 SGHTA, CDR2 FQGNSA. The CDR3 sequence is 15 residues long. The ends were cut back, 2 bases at V and 9 bases at J, with 17 bases in the middle. CDR3: CASSLYPPTTGEQFF. DNA of the CDR3: TGTGCCAGCAGCTTATACCCCCCAACGACGGGTGAGCAGTTCTTC.

The chain employs TRBV19 and TRBJ2-4; D is possibly TRBD1 (5 bases). Deletions cut 4 bases from V and 5 bases from J, with 18 bases between. This CDR3 has 16 residues. Per germline, CDR1 LNHDA and CDR2 SQIVND (reference sequence). The CDR3 sequence: CASSTSPDSQENIQYF. CDR3 nucleotides: TGTGCCAGTAGTACCTCCCCCGACAGTCAGGAAAACATTCAGTACTTC.

CDR3 sequence reads: CASSRGQGNTEAFF. CDR3 sequence (DNA): TGTGCCAGCAGCCGGGGACAGGGAAACACTGAAGCTTTCTTT. The gene calls are TRBV3-1 (or the pseudogene TRBV3-2) and TRBJ1-1, with 9 bases matching TRBD1. CDR1 and CDR2 from the germline V gene are LGHDT and YNNKEL (reference sequence). The CDR3 has 14 residues. The V gene end was trimmed by 4 bases and the J gene end by 2 bases; junction bases not matched to a gene: 2.

The J gene is TRBJ1-5, the V gene TRBV19; 8 positions match TRBD1. This CDR3 has 14 residues. CDR1 is LNHDA, CDR2 SQIVND, per germline (reference sequence). J lost 2 bases, V lost 7 bases, and 4 bases had no gene match. CDR3 nucleotides: TGTGCCAGTACTAAGACAGGGGGCAATCAGCCCCAGCATTTT. Translating gives CASTKTGGNQPQHF.

The gene calls are TRBV28 and TRBJ2-7, with 9 nucleotides matching TRBD1. The CDR3 has 17 residues. CDR1 MDHEN and CDR2 SYDVKM come from the germline V gene. Trimming removed 5 bases from V and 0 bases from J; junction bases left unmatched: 11. The CDR3 DNA sequence: TGTGCCAGCAGTCGACCGGGACAGGGCGCTAGCTCCTACGAGCAGTACTTC. Its protein is CASSRPGQGASSYEQYF.